Listed below are T cell receptor beta chains from one sample, sequenced in a study of human T cells and chemical hapten exposure. TCRdb processed the RACE reads anew with MiXCR; each CDR3 protein has one entry. In the table there are 40,000 to 60,000 distinct CDR3 sequences, around 9.3% of which are singletons. Here the sequenced sample was whole blood, taken in connection with sensitization to the hapten diphenylcyclopropenone (DPC). These receptors originate from a woman aged 45-59 years with alopecia areata. Some clones in this sample may be carry-over from other donors' samples. Both conserved end residues are part of each CDR3. D genes are given only for firm matches. Expanded clones get a size class; other rows say once, few or many, or leave the size out.

D | size | J | V | length | DNA | CDR3
. | . | TRBJ1-4 | TRBV27 | 15 | TGTGCCAGCAGTCGGTTACGGGGGGCCAATGAAAAACTGTTTTTT | CASSRLRGANEKLFF
. | many | TRBJ2-3 | TRBV12-3/TRBV12-4 | 15 | TGTGCCAGCAGTTTAGCGGCGGTAAGGACAGATACGCAGTATTTT | CASSLAAVRTDTQYF
. | many | TRBJ2-4 | TRBV6-5 | 16 | TGTGCCAGCAGTTACTCCGCACGGGGCCCCATGGACATTCAGTACTTC | CASSYSARGPMDIQYF
. | . | TRBJ1-2 | TRBV7-2 | 12 | TGTGCCAGCACCTCAGCGTCCTATGGCTACACCTTC | CASTSASYGYTF
. | many | TRBJ1-1 | TRBV9 | 15 | TGTGCCAGCAGTACACGGTCAGGGTCGAACACTGAAGCTTTCTTT | CASSTRSGSNTEAFF
TRBD2 | many | TRBJ2-3 | TRBV20-1 | 19 | TGCAGTGCTAGAGATTTCCGGACTAGCGGGAGGGCCGTTCCAGATACGCAGTATTTT | CSARDFRTSGRAVPDTQYF
. | many | TRBJ2-4 | TRBV19 | 14 | TGTGCCAGTAGTATATCGAGGCTTATAAACATTCAGTACTTC | CASSISRLINIQYF
. | many | TRBJ2-1 | TRBV6-1 | 13 | TGTGCCAGCAGCGAGCGGAGCTACAATGAGCAGTTCTTC | CASSERSYNEQFF
. | . | TRBJ1-3 | TRBV28 | 11 | TGTGCCAGCGCGGGGGTAGGCACCATATATTTT | CASAGVGTIYF
. | many | TRBJ2-7 | TRBV3-1 | 12 | TGTGCCAGCGGCCCAGCGCCCTACGAGCAGTACTTC | CASGPAPYEQYF
. | few | TRBJ2-1 | TRBV20-1 | 13 | TGCAGTGCTGGCAGGGCCCAGTGGGATGAGCAGTTCTTC | CSAGRAQWDEQFF
. | few | TRBJ2-7 | TRBV7-2 | 14 | TGTGCCAGCAGCTCCAGACCGCCATCCTACGAGCAGTACTTC | CASSSRPPSYEQYF
. | . | TRBJ1-2 | TRBV5-1 | 15 | TGCGCCAGCAGCTTGACCGCCAGGGTGGACTATGGCTACACCTTC | CASSLTARVDYGYTF
. | few | TRBJ2-7 | TRBV3-1 | 12 | TGTGCCAGCAACCAAGTTCAATACGAGCAGTACTTC | CASNQVQYEQYF
. | . | TRBJ2-7 | TRBV6-5 | 16 | TGTGCCAGCAGTTACGGGGGTACTCGGGAGTTCAACGAGCAGTACTTC | CASSYGGTREFNEQYF
. | . | TRBJ2-5 | TRBV28 | 12 | TGTGCCAGCAGTGGGGATGTTGAGACCCAGTACTTC | CASSGDVETQYF
. | many | TRBJ2-7 | TRBV15 | 13 | TGTGCCACCGAGTCTAGCTTCTCCTACGAGCAGTACTTC | CATESSFSYEQYF
. | . | TRBJ2-1 | TRBV6-6 | 20 | TGTGCCAGCAGTGGCGCCGGGACATGGGGAATTCTTAGCTCCTACAATGAGCAGTTCTTC | CASSGAGTWGILSSYNEQFF
TRBD1 | many | TRBJ2-4 | TRBV11-2 | 14 | TGTGCCAGCAGCATCACAGGGGACAAAAACATTCAGTACTTC | CASSITGDKNIQYF
TRBD1 | many | TRBJ2-7 | TRBV27 | 13 | TGTGCCAGCAGTTATCGACAGGGCCGCGAGCAGTACTTC | CASSYRQGREQYF